The rows below give T cell receptor beta chains drawn from one sample of a study of blood T cell repertoires in COVID-19. The method was immunoSEQ multiplex PCR; TCRdb's version includes in-frame clones alone and lacks a portion of them. The sample consists of roughly 380,000 clones, 70% to 90% of them appearing once. The sample was PBMCs or T cells enriched from blood (not recorded which). The receptors were gathered from a man in his thirties or forties who had recovered from COVID-19. Each CDR3 is given without its conserved first and last residue. Fields, in order: clone size, J gene, V gene, CDR3 protein. Expanded clones get a size class; other rows say once, few or many, or leave the size out.

clone_size: NA; j_call: TRBJ2-3; v_call: TRBV19; cdr3_aa: ASSPQGARDTQY
clone_size: once; j_call: TRBJ1-4; v_call: TRBV3-1/TRBV3-2; cdr3_aa: ASSLRHANEKLF
clone_size: NA; j_call: TRBJ2-6; v_call: TRBV2; cdr3_aa: ASRKQGAGANVLT
clone_size: NA; j_call: TRBJ2-2; v_call: TRBV6-5; cdr3_aa: ASRVPGTGELF
clone_size: NA; j_call: TRBJ1-5; v_call: TRBV30; cdr3_aa: AWSGGDDQPQH
clone_size: NA; j_call: TRBJ2-3; v_call: TRBV27; cdr3_aa: ASSFIAELRDTQY
clone_size: once; j_call: TRBJ2-3; v_call: TRBV7-2; cdr3_aa: ASSLGGLATDTQY
clone_size: NA; j_call: TRBJ2-5; v_call: TRBV29-1; cdr3_aa: SVRGCDGWETQY
clone_size: NA; j_call: TRBJ2-5; v_call: TRBV6-5; cdr3_aa: ASSVMETQY
clone_size: NA; j_call: TRBJ1-2; v_call: TRBV6-5; cdr3_aa: ASSYSINRDYGYT
clone_size: once; j_call: TRBJ2-7; v_call: TRBV6-2/TRBV6-3; cdr3_aa: ASSPRPGEQY
clone_size: NA; j_call: TRBJ1-2; v_call: TRBV6-5; cdr3_aa: ASIERTGTNYGYT
clone_size: once; j_call: TRBJ1-1; v_call: TRBV27; cdr3_aa: ASSSYRGVGEAF
clone_size: NA; j_call: TRBJ2-7; v_call: TRBV10-3; cdr3_aa: ATSLGGAGEQY
clone_size: NA; j_call: TRBJ2-7; v_call: TRBV4-1; cdr3_aa: ASSQEMTGTYEQY
clone_size: few; j_call: TRBJ1-1; v_call: TRBV6-5; cdr3_aa: ASRRGSTEAF
clone_size: NA; j_call: TRBJ1-4; v_call: TRBV7-9; cdr3_aa: ASSFSGTGVF
clone_size: few; j_call: TRBJ2-5; v_call: TRBV4-2; cdr3_aa: ASSQGLAETQETQY
clone_size: NA; j_call: TRBJ2-5; v_call: TRBV2; cdr3_aa: ASSAERETQY
clone_size: NA; j_call: TRBJ2-5; v_call: TRBV20-1; cdr3_aa: SALAGETQY
clone_size: once; j_call: TRBJ1-1; v_call: TRBV12-3/TRBV12-4; cdr3_aa: ASSSRGQTEAF
clone_size: NA; j_call: TRBJ1-1; v_call: TRBV30; cdr3_aa: ASDRGGTEAF
clone_size: NA; j_call: TRBJ1-1; v_call: TRBV30; cdr3_aa: AWIPRATEAF
clone_size: once; j_call: TRBJ2-7; v_call: TRBV27; cdr3_aa: ASSSVGGEQY
clone_size: once; j_call: TRBJ2-1; v_call: TRBV7-9; cdr3_aa: ASTKDREIYNEQF
clone_size: NA; j_call: TRBJ1-6; v_call: TRBV5-1; cdr3_aa: ASSLTTGTGGSPLH
clone_size: NA; j_call: TRBJ2-3; v_call: TRBV19; cdr3_aa: ASTPRDRGNTDTQY
clone_size: NA; j_call: TRBJ1-2; v_call: TRBV7-8; cdr3_aa: ASSLKVEGARGYT
clone_size: NA; j_call: TRBJ1-4; v_call: TRBV5-1; cdr3_aa: ASSRLQGVGEKLF
clone_size: NA; j_call: TRBJ2-7; v_call: TRBV6-1; cdr3_aa: ASSSGTGGLYEQY
clone_size: NA; j_call: TRBJ1-2; v_call: TRBV5-1; cdr3_aa: ASSTLGAGSNYGYT
clone_size: NA; j_call: TRBJ1-5; v_call: TRBV11-2; cdr3_aa: ASSPSLGTGGNQPQH
clone_size: NA; j_call: TRBJ2-2; v_call: TRBV5-4; cdr3_aa: ASSFWTTNTGELF
clone_size: once; j_call: TRBJ2-7; v_call: TRBV7-2; cdr3_aa: ASSPFSDYEQY
clone_size: NA; j_call: TRBJ1-1; v_call: TRBV5-1; cdr3_aa: ASSTAPTENTEAF
clone_size: NA; j_call: TRBJ1-2; v_call: TRBV19; cdr3_aa: ASRDRGRANYGYT
clone_size: NA; j_call: TRBJ2-5; v_call: TRBV7-2; cdr3_aa: ASSLARGIQETQY
clone_size: NA; j_call: TRBJ1-2; v_call: TRBV15; cdr3_aa: ATSRDGGGYGYT
clone_size: NA; j_call: TRBJ1-6; v_call: TRBV30; cdr3_aa: AWEGQFNSPLH
clone_size: NA; j_call: TRBJ1-6; v_call: TRBV4-3; cdr3_aa: ASSQWGGGHSPLH
clone_size: few; j_call: TRBJ1-5; v_call: TRBV5-6; cdr3_aa: ASSLAGIGVLQPQH
clone_size: NA; j_call: TRBJ2-3; v_call: TRBV7-6; cdr3_aa: ASGRENSPDTQY
clone_size: NA; j_call: TRBJ1-1; v_call: TRBV7-9; cdr3_aa: ASRPGQGTEAF
clone_size: NA; j_call: TRBJ1-4; v_call: TRBV7-6; cdr3_aa: ASSPLYATNEKLF
clone_size: NA; j_call: TRBJ2-7; v_call: TRBV11-2; cdr3_aa: ASSLDRGSYEQY
clone_size: NA; j_call: TRBJ2-7; v_call: TRBV19; cdr3_aa: ASSDRLSYEQY
clone_size: NA; j_call: TRBJ2-1; v_call: TRBV7-2; cdr3_aa: ASSLDPPGQAL
clone_size: NA; j_call: TRBJ2-5; v_call: TRBV3-1/TRBV3-2; cdr3_aa: ASSQVKLAGVETQY
clone_size: NA; j_call: TRBJ1-2; v_call: TRBV6-5; cdr3_aa: ASSQEDTNYGYT
clone_size: once; j_call: TRBJ2-5; v_call: TRBV11-3; cdr3_aa: ASRLPRGGPQETQY
clone_size: NA; j_call: TRBJ2-7; v_call: TRBV9; cdr3_aa: ASSPRTSGGAYEQY
clone_size: NA; j_call: TRBJ2-1; v_call: TRBV9; cdr3_aa: ASSVDGGVRVYNEQF
clone_size: NA; j_call: TRBJ2-4; v_call: TRBV30; cdr3_aa: AWNPRGRGGRFGKNIQY
clone_size: NA; j_call: TRBJ1-6; v_call: TRBV7-9; cdr3_aa: ASSSSLGGGTYNSPLH
clone_size: NA; j_call: TRBJ1-2; v_call: TRBV10-3; cdr3_aa: AISESDRSYGYT
clone_size: NA; j_call: TRBJ1-3; v_call: TRBV12-5; cdr3_aa: ASGLGGGGGNTIY